This T cell receptor beta chain was sequenced in a study of PD-1 blockade in classical Hodgkin lymphoma. This CDR3 spans 13 amino acids. V dropped 7 bases and J dropped 0 bases, with 9 bases sitting between them. CDR1 MNHNS and CDR2 SASEGT come from the germline V gene. For this clone: Antigen: not known.

Study-level findings and limits: Nothing has yet pinned down what causes the repertoire differences, possibly disease activity or prior therapy.

Sequencing used immunoSEQ multiplex PCR; TCRdb keeps in-frame clones, though not all of them. The repertoire holds approximately 35,000 clones, with 75% to 90% as singletons. This sample's time point: newly diagnosed, previously untreated cHL patient sample. Negative magnetic selection isolated CD4+ T cells from thawed PBMCs. Untreated, newly diagnosed classical Hodgkin lymphoma PBMCs were used for comparison. Sequencing was done on a sample of CD4+ T cells from blood. This TCR derives from a human donor with classical Hodgkin lymphoma. The chain couples TRBV6-1 to TRBJ1-1; D not certain. In DNA, the CDR3 is TGTGCCAGCAAGTCAATCTTGAACACTGAAGCTTTCTTT. Protein sequence: CASKSILNTEAFF.